The source of this T cell receptor beta chain is a study of response to subunit inactivated influenza vaccine. Findings and caveats of the study: With each seasonal influenza vaccination, the authors suggested, few new T cells are recruited.

A few counts support this clonotype. Its target is unknown. Via MiXCR, TCRdb re-called the RT-PCR reads, giving one row per CDR3 protein. The sample shows over 450,000 distinct CDR3 sequences, about an eighth of them seen only once. The source material was PBMCs from blood, sampled 35 to 45 days after vaccination. The sequence derives from a man aged 45-65 years who received an inactivated influenza vaccine.

CDR3 amino acids: CSAVRRFGTQYF. Written as DNA, the CDR3 is TGCAGTGCTGTCCGGAGGTTTGGTACGCAGTATTTT. V gene TRBV20-1 combines with J gene TRBJ2-3; D is perhaps TRBD2 (5 bases). The germline V gene encodes CDR1 DFQATT and CDR2 SNEGSKA (reference sequence). The CDR3 consists of 12 residues. V was pared by 5 bases and J by 8 bases, with 14 bases between.